The clone carrying this TCR beta chain occurred once. Its antigen remains unidentified. This record belongs to a study of a mutant IDH1 vaccine in newly diagnosed glioma. The repertoire was sequenced with immunoSEQ multiplex PCR; TCRdb's copy has only in-frame clones and lacks some. The table records about 44,000 clones, 80% to 95% of them present only once. Germline V lookup: CDR1 SEHNR, CDR2 FQNEAQ (reference sequence). The V gene lost 5 bases and the J gene lost 4 bases, with 15 bases spanning the gap. The CDR3 has 14 amino acids. Time point: week 23, last vaccination. Vaccine doses each comprised 300 ug of mutant IDH1 20-mer peptide, with topical imiquimod.

The J gene is TRBJ2-7, the V gene TRBV7-9; possible D gene TRBD2, 7 bases. This TCR was sampled from a man aged 50-60 years with glioma. The sequencing here drew on PBMCs, taken from a glioma patient whose treatment included an IDH1 peptide vaccine. The CDR3 nucleotides read TGTGCCAGCAGCCCTGGGGGGGGGCAGTACGAGCAGTACTTC. It encodes CASSPGGGQYEQYF.